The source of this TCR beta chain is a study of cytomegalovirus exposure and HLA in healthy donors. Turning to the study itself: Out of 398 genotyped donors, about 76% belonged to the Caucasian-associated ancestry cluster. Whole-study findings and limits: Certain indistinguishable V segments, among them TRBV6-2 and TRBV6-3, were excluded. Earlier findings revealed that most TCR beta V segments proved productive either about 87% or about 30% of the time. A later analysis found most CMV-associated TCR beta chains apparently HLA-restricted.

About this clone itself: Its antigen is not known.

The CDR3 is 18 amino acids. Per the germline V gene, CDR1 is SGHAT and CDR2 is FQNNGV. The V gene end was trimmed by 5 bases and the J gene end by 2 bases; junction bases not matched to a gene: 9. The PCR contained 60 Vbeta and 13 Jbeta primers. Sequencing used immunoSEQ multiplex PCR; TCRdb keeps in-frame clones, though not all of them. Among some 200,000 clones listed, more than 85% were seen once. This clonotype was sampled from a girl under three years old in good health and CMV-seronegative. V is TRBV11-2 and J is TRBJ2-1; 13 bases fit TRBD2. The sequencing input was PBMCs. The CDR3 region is CASSLRQLAGGPYNEQFF. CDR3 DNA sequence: TGTGCCAGCAGCCTCCGCCAACTAGCGGGGGGGCCCTACAATGAGCAGTTCTTC.